The 21 T cell receptor beta chains below all came from one sample that was sequenced in a study of identical twins. TCRdb re-called the 5' RACE reads through MiXCR, storing one row per CDR3 protein. Among some 600,000 distinct CDR3 sequences listed, 7% to 7.5% were seen once. The sample was also linked to a second study, of yellow fever vaccine responses in identical twins.

Specimen: PBMCs. These receptors all come from a woman aged 18-30 years in good health.

The V call is TRBV7-9, the J call TRBJ1-5; 8 bases are a match to TRBD1. The CDR3 contains 16 residues. V was clipped by 0 bases and J by 2 bases; unmatched bases: 3. In germline, CDR1 is SEHNR, CDR2 FQNEAQ (reference sequence). The CDR3 nucleotides are TGTGCCAGCAGCTTAGCGCAGGGGGCTGGCAATCAGCCCCAGCATTTT. It translates to CASSLAQGAGNQPQHF.

The chain employs TRBV7-8 and TRBJ2-1, with D uncertain. This CDR3 contains 12 residues. V lost 5 bases and J lost 8, with 10 bases in between. Germline V gene data show CDR1 as SGHVS and CDR2 as FQNEAQ. This CDR3 is CASSPRYHEQFF. The CDR3 DNA reads as TGTGCCAGCAGCCCACGTTACCATGAGCAGTTCTTC. Drawing the rest from reference TRBV7-8 and TRBJ2-1, the complete variable domain is GAGVSQSPRYKVAKRGQDVALRCDPISGHVSLFWYQQALGQGPEFLTYFQNEAQLDKSGLPSDRFFAERPEGSVSTLKIQRTQQEDSAVYLCASSPRYHEQFFGPGTRLTVL.

At least ten counts were recorded for this clonotype. The V and J genes are TRBV10-3 and TRBJ1-2; D unresolved. CDR1 ENHRY and CDR2 SYGVKD come from the germline V gene. The length of the CDR3 is 15 residues. The V end lost 4 bases, the J end lost 2 bases, and 14 bases lay between the germline ends. The chain's CDR3 is CAISVMAEANYGYTF. In DNA form, the CDR3 reads TGTGCCATCAGTGTTATGGCAGAGGCGAACTATGGCTACACCTTC.

This clonotype was detected many times. One end of the junction varies from germline; a read error may be responsible. The CDR3 spells CASNLGGSDTIYF. In DNA, the CDR3 is TGCGCCAGCAACTTGGGGGGATCAGACACCATATATTTT. V and J are TRBV5-1 and TRBJ1-3; tentatively, D is TRBD1 (5 bases). CDR1 and CDR2 from the germline V gene are SGHRS and YFSETQ. The CDR3 spans 13 residues.

The J gene is TRBJ2-7, the V gene TRBV7-9; TRBD1 matches at 9 bases. This CDR3 has 13 amino acids. V gave up 4 bases and J gave up 5 bases; unmatched junction bases: 3. Germline V gives CDR1 SEHNR, CDR2 FQNEAQ (reference sequence). DNA of the CDR3: TGTGCCAGCAGCTCCACAGGGGGCCACGAGCAGTACGTC. It translates to CASSSTGGHEQYV.

The V gene is TRBV5-1, the J gene TRBJ2-1; 7 positions agree with TRBD1. CDR1 SGHRS and CDR2 YFSETQ come from the germline V gene. The CDR3 is 15 residues long. Trimming cost V 1 base and J 10 bases; bases outside gene matches: 11. CDR3 amino acids: CASSLSSEGAREQFF. The CDR3 DNA reads TGCGCCAGCAGCTTGTCCTCCGAGGGGGCGCGGGAGCAGTTCTTC.

In its sample, this clonotype was seen a few times. The chain recombines TRBV11-1 with TRBJ2-2, with 13 bases lining up with TRBD2. Trimming removed 1 base from V and 2 bases from J; junction bases left unmatched: 4. Germline CDR1 and CDR2: SGHAT and FQDESV (reference sequence). This CDR3 comprises 18 residues. CDR3 sequence: CASSLVRTSGGNTGELFF. The CDR3 DNA reads TGTGCCAGCAGCTTAGTTCGGACTAGCGGGGGCAACACCGGGGAGCTGTTTTTT.

The rearrangement links TRBV5-1 to TRBJ2-1; D may be TRBD1 (5 bases). The length of the CDR3 is 15 residues. Looked up from germline, CDR1 is SGHRS and CDR2 is YFSETQ. V lost 3 bases, J lost 2 bases, and 12 bases lay in between. The CDR3 DNA follows: TGCGCCAGCAGCTCGGACAAGAAGACCTACAATGAGCAGTTCTTC. Encoded protein: CASSSDKKTYNEQFF.

There are a few counts of this clonotype. CDR3 loop: CASSLAGAISYNEQFF. Here the CDR3 DNA reads TGCGCCAGCAGCTTGGCGGGGGCTATTTCCTACAATGAGCAGTTCTTC. The rearrangement joins TRBV5-1 to TRBJ2-1; possibly TRBD1 or TRBD2 for D (6 bases each). CDR1 is SGHRS, CDR2 YFSETQ, per germline. The ends were cut back, 0 bases at V and 1 base at J, with 11 bases in the middle. This CDR3 spans 16 amino acids.

The rearrangement links TRBV5-4 to TRBJ2-1, with 9 bases aligning to TRBD2. Germline CDR1 and CDR2: SGHNT and YYREEE (reference sequence). Trimming cost V 0 bases and J 3 bases; bases outside gene matches: 4. This CDR3 contains 16 residues. The CDR3 spells CASSLVWREGYNEQFF. CDR3 sequence (DNA): TGTGCCAGCAGCTTGGTTTGGCGGGAGGGCTACAATGAGCAGTTCTTC.

This clonotype has just a few counts. This chain uses TRBV24-1 with TRBJ2-7, with 7 nucleotides matching TRBD1. The CDR3 totals 15 residues. From germline, CDR1 is KGHDR and CDR2 SFDVKD. The junction had 7 bases not matched to a gene; V was cut back by 4 bases and J by 2 bases. The CDR3 DNA sequence: TGTGCCACCAGTGAATCTGCCGGGACAGCCTACGAGCAGTACGTC. The encoded protein is CATSESAGTAYEQYV.

This clonotype was observed a handful of times. V usage is TRBV13 and J usage is TRBJ1-1, with D perhaps TRBD1 (6 bases). Trimming removed 4 bases from V and 1 base from J, with 13 bases in between. CDR1 PRHDT and CDR2 FYEKMQ come from the germline V gene (reference sequence). The CDR3 consists of 15 residues. This chain's CDR3 is CASSSYLTGNTEAFF. The DNA for the CDR3 is TGTGCCAGCAGCTCCTACCTGACAGGGAACACTGAAGCTTTCTTT.

This clonotype was detected only a few times. This chain links TRBV20-1 with TRBJ2-3; 10 positions agree with TRBD2. V lost 3 bases and J lost 1; bases outside the gene matches: 7. The CDR3 contains 16 residues. Germline V CDR1 and CDR2: DFQATT, SNEGSKA (reference sequence). The CDR3: CSASKGLAGGTDTQYF. CDR3 coding DNA: TGCAGTGCTAGTAAAGGGCTAGCGGGGGGCACAGATACGCAGTATTTT.

V usage is TRBV7-2 and J usage is TRBJ2-1; 11 bases line up with TRBD2. The CDR3 is 15 residues long. Per germline, CDR1 SGHTA and CDR2 FQGNSA. Trimming cost V 1 base and J 10 bases; bases outside gene matches: 6. The CDR3: CASSLGLAGGREQFF. The CDR3, as DNA: TGTGCCAGCAGCTTAGGGCTAGCGGGGGGCCGAGAGCAGTTCTTC. Based on the CDR3 plus reference TRBV7-2 and TRBJ2-1, the full variable domain is GAGVSQSPSNKVTEKGKDVELRCDPISGHTALYWYRQSLGQGLEFLIYFQGNSAPDKSGLPSDRFSAERTGGSVSTLTIQRTQQEDSAVYLCASSLGLAGGREQFFGPGTRLTVL.

This clonotype has at least ten counts. This rearrangement joins TRBV6-1 to TRBJ2-7; maybe TRBD2 (7 bases). The ends were cut back, 5 bases at V and 7 bases at J, with 15 bases in the middle. Germline CDR1 reads MNHNS; CDR2 reads SASEGT. CDR3 length equals 13 residues. In DNA, the CDR3 is TGTGCCAGCAGTCGGACAGCAGCGGGAGAGCAGTACTTC. Translated: CASSRTAAGEQYF.

This clonotype was seen at least ten times. V usage is TRBV12-3 or TRBV12-4 and J usage is TRBJ1-5, with a tentative D call TRBD1 (6 bases). The CDR3 sequence is 14 residues long. The ends were cut back, 5 bases at V and 9 bases at J, with 17 bases in the middle. The CDR3 region has the DNA TGTGCCAGCAGTACTGGGACAAGCGTCCGGCCCCAGCATTTT. As protein: CASSTGTSVRPQHF.

This clonotype has a count of ten or more. The chain uses TRBV28 and TRBJ2-7; a weak D match, TRBD1 (6 bases). The ends were cut back, 4 bases at V and 2 bases at J, with 12 bases in the middle. Germline loops: CDR1 MDHEN, CDR2 SYDVKM. The CDR3 is 14 residues long. CDR3 nucleotide sequence: TGTGCCAGCAGTTCTCCGGGACACACCTACGAGCAGTACGTC. Amino acids: CASSSPGHTYEQYV.

The rearrangement joins TRBV6-1 to TRBJ1-2, with a possible D match to TRBD1 (5 bases). The CDR3 sequence is 14 residues long. The V gene lost 4 bases and the J gene lost 4 bases, with 13 bases spanning the gap. Germline V gene lookup returns CDR1 MNHNS and CDR2 SASEGT. This CDR3 is CASSGGWALYGYTF. Written as DNA, the CDR3 is TGTGCCAGCAGTGGGGGGTGGGCCCTCTATGGCTACACCTTC.

This rearrangement joins TRBV10-2 to TRBJ2-2; no clear D gene. The CDR3 consists of 14 residues. The V gene lost 2 bases and the J gene lost 0 bases, with 4 bases spanning the gap. Germline V lookup: CDR1 WSHSY, CDR2 SAAADI. CDR3 sequence: CASSEMTNTGELFF. DNA of the CDR3: TGCGCCAGCAGTGAGATGACGAACACCGGGGAGCTGTTTTTT.

The rearrangement joins TRBV15 to TRBJ1-1; 7 bases agree with TRBD1. With 9 bases clipped from V and 10 bases from J, the junction kept 17 bases outside the gene matches. CDR3 size: 14 residues. Germline CDR1 and CDR2: LNHNV and YYDKDF (reference sequence). CDR3 protein: CATERGTGDPGAFF. As DNA, the CDR3 is TGTGCCACTGAGCGAGGAACAGGGGACCCCGGAGCTTTCTTT.

This clonotype showed up many times. The chain uses TRBV5-1 and TRBJ2-3, with 8 bases fitting TRBD1. This CDR3 is built from 18 residues. V trimming: 4 bases; J trimming: 1 base; junction bases outside the gene matches: 14. The germline V gene encodes CDR1 SGHRS and CDR2 YFSETQ. CDR3 in amino acids: CASSKTGTGQTRTDTQYF. DNA for the CDR3: TGCGCCAGCAGCAAGACCGGGACAGGACAAACTCGCACAGATACGCAGTATTTT.